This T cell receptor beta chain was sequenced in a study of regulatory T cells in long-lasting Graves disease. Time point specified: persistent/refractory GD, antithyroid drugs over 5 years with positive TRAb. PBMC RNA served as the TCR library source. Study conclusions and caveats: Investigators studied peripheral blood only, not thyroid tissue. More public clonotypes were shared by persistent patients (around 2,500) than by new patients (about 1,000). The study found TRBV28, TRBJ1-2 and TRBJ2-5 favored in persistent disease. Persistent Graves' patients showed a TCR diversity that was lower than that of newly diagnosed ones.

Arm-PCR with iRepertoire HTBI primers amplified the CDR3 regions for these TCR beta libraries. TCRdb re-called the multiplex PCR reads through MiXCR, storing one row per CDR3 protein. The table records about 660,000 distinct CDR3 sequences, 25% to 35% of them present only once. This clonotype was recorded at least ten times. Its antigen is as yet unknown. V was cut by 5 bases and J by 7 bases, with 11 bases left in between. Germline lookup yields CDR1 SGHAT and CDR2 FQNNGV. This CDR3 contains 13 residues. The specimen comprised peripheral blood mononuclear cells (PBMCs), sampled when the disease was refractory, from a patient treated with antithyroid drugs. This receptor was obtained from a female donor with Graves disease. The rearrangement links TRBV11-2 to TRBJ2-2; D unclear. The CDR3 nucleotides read TGTGCCAGCAGCCTGATCTCGGGCGGGGAGCTGTTTTTT. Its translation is CASSLISGGELFF.